This TCR beta chain was profiled in a study of breast tumors, draining lymph nodes, adjacent tissues. The V and J ends lost 1 base and 10 bases respectively, with 8 bases between them. The length of the CDR3 is 12 residues. CDR1 LNHDA and CDR2 SQIVND come from the germline V gene (reference sequence). This clonotype was observed many times. What it recognizes is unknown. Regarding the study as a whole: Tumor and nontumor repertoires were significantly more similar in luminal-like than in basal-like breast cancer.

Each CDR3 protein gets one entry after TCRdb re-called the multiplex PCR reads with MiXCR. The sample holds about 110,000 distinct CDR3 sequences; under 40% are singletons and the top ten take approximately 5.2%. The lymph nodes were axillary draining lymph nodes from breast cancer patients. This clonotype was obtained from a female donor with breast cancer. Some clones in this sample may be carry-over from other donors' samples. Sequencing used axillary lymph node tissue. This sequence joins TRBV19 and TRBJ2-1; TRBD1 is a possible D gene (6 bases). The CDR3 DNA reads as TGTGCCAGTAGTATAGGGACAGTAGAGCAGTTCTTC. Its protein is CASSIGTVEQFF.